Presented here are 9 T cell receptor beta chains from one specimen sequenced in a study of blood T cell repertoires in COVID-19. Generated by immunoSEQ multiplex PCR, the TCRdb table keeps only in-frame clones and is missing some. The table has about 240,000 clones, 75% to 85% seen once; the top ten hold around 12%. The sample was peripheral blood. These receptors were taken from a woman aged 60-70 years with active or convalescent COVID-19.

The rearrangement joins TRBV4-2 to TRBJ1-2, with TRBD1 as a possible D gene (5 bases). V lost 0 bases and J lost 0, with 8 bases in between. Germline V gene data show CDR1 as LGHNA and CDR2 as YNFKEQ. CDR3 length: 15 amino acids. DNA of the CDR3: TGTGCCAGCAGCCAAGATCCGGGGGCTAACTATGGCTACACCTTC. This translates into CASSQDPGANYGYTF.

V and J are TRBV9 and TRBJ1-2, with D possibly matching TRBD1 (5 bases). This CDR3 has 14 residues. Germline loops: CDR1 SGDLS, CDR2 YYNGEE. Trimming left V 0 bases short and J 7 bases short, with 13 bases between. CDR3: CASSVGLRGGGYTF. CDR3 DNA: TGTGCCAGCAGCGTAGGTTTAAGGGGTGGTGGCTACACCTTC.

A remark on this clone: The junction differs from germline at one of its ends, possibly a read error. The CDR3 DNA reads TGCGCCAGCAGCTTGCCCCAAACTAGTGGGCAGTCGGAATTT. It yields the protein CASSLPQTSGQSEF. The chain combines TRBV5-1 with TRBJ2-3; perhaps TRBD2 as D (5 bases). The CDR3 consists of 14 residues. Germline V gene lookup returns CDR1 SGHRS and CDR2 YFSETQ.

The chain has TRBV5-1 and TRBJ1-1; 10 nucleotides align to TRBD1. CDR1 and CDR2 (germline): SGHRS, YFSETQ. There are 14 residues in the CDR3. V was clipped by 5 bases and J by 9 bases; unmatched bases: 10. This CDR3 is CASRPPTGGYKAFF. For the CDR3, the DNA is TGCGCCAGCAGACCTCCGACAGGGGGCTATAAAGCTTTCTTT. Drawing the rest from reference TRBV5-1 and TRBJ1-1, the complete variable domain is KAGVTQTPRYLIKTRGQQVTLSCSPISGHRSVSWYQQTPGQGLQFLFEYFSETQRNKGNFPGRFSGRQFSNSRSEMNVSTLELGDSALYLCASRPPTGGYKAFFGQGTRLTVV.

CDR3 protein: CASSHPPGYEQYF. The CDR3 DNA follows: TGTGCCAGCAGCCACCCCCCGGGGTACGAGCAGTACTTC. The J gene is TRBJ2-7, the V gene TRBV11-3; D may be TRBD2 (5 bases). This CDR3 has 13 amino acids. CDR1 and CDR2 (germline): SGHNT, YENEEA. V was clipped by 5 bases and J by 4 bases, with 12 bases between them. Supplemented by reference TRBV11-3 and TRBJ2-7, the full variable domain reads EAGVVQSPRYKIIEKKQPVAFWCNPISGHNTLYWYLQNLGQGPELLIRYENEEAVDDSQLPKDRFSAERLKGVDSTLKIQPAELGDSAVYLCASSHPPGYEQYFGPGTRLTVT.

The rearrangement links TRBV5-6 to TRBJ2-7, with TRBD2 matching over 7 bases. Germline V gene data show CDR1 as SGHDT and CDR2 as YYEEEE. With V trimmed by 0 bases and J by 2 bases, 5 bases remained unmatched. The CDR3 has 15 amino acids. Written as DNA, the CDR3 is TGTGCCAGCAGCTTGGTGCGGGGGTTACCCTACGAGCAGTACTTC. Amino acid sequence: CASSLVRGLPYEQYF.

This clone was seen only once. This chain uses TRBV7-9 with TRBJ2-3; D unclear. CDR3 size: 11 residues. Trimming cost V 7 bases and J 6 bases, with 8 bases left between them. CDR1 SEHNR and CDR2 FQNEAQ come from the germline V gene (reference sequence). This CDR3 reads CASTSVDTQYF. The CDR3 DNA is TGTGCCAGCACCAGCGTTGATACGCAGTATTTT.

V is TRBV19 and J is TRBJ2-2; TRBD1 is a possible D gene (6 bases). V lost 5 bases, J lost 6 bases, and 16 bases lay in between. This CDR3 contains 15 residues. CDR1 and CDR2 from the germline V gene are LNHDA and SQIVND (reference sequence). This CDR3 is CASSGPGHPSGELFF. DNA for the CDR3: TGTGCCAGTAGTGGGCCGGGACACCCGTCCGGGGAGCTGTTTTTT.

The chain employs TRBV12-3 or TRBV12-4 and TRBJ2-7; no clear D. This CDR3 comprises 12 residues. V gave up 4 bases and J gave up 3 bases, with 7 bases separating them. Written as DNA, the CDR3 is TGTGCCAGCAGTTACCGGTACTACGAGCAGTACTTC. Translating it yields CASSYRYYEQYF.